This TCR beta chain was identified during a study of cytomegalovirus exposure and HLA in healthy donors. Broader study findings: In vitro work confirmed that a few CMV-associated chains recognize CMV antigens. HLA-A and HLA-B allele assignments for most subjects were reportedly predicted accurately using TCR beta sequences. 164 TCR beta chains were listed as cytomegalovirus-associated.

This clone has more than one count but fewer than ten. Its target is unknown. Researchers ran the PCR with 60 Vbeta and 13 Jbeta primers. Some clones are missing from TCRdb's copy, which holds only in-frame ones; the method was immunoSEQ multiplex PCR. The sample shows around 120,000 clones, over 8% of them seen only once. This cohort consisted of healthy bone marrow donors. CDR1 and CDR2 (germline): GTSNPN, SVGIG (reference sequence). The CDR3 covers 14 residues. Trimming took 5 bases from V and 2 from J; bases not matched to a gene: 3. The J gene is TRBJ2-5, the V gene TRBV30; 12 positions match TRBD2. This TCR came from a man aged 30 to 39 in good health and CMV-seronegative. What was sequenced was PBMCs. The CDR3 DNA reads TGTGCCTGGGGACTAGCGGGACCTCAAGAGACCCAGTACTTC. This encodes CAWGLAGPQETQYF.